These 14 T cell receptor beta chains were sequenced from one sample in a study. In TCRdb, the RT-PCR reads were re-called with MiXCR into one record per CDR3 protein. The sample carries almost 700,000 distinct CDR3 sequences, approximately 15% recorded once. Specimen: memory CD4+ T cells from blood. The source of these receptors is a female donor in good health, serving as a healthy control.

This clonotype was observed a handful of times. The chain is built from TRBV5-1 and TRBJ1-5, with D possibly TRBD1 on 5 matching bases. The germline V and J ends were trimmed by 3 bases and 6 bases, with 10 bases remaining between them. The CDR3 is 13 amino acids. CDR1 and CDR2 from the germline V gene are SGHRS and YFSETQ. The CDR3 reads CASSSARGQPQHF. CDR3 nucleotides: TGCGCCAGCAGCTCGGCTAGGGGTCAGCCCCAGCATTTT.

This clonotype has more than one count but fewer than ten. The rearrangement links TRBV5-6 to TRBJ1-5; D might be TRBD1 (5 bases). Germline V gene data show CDR1 as SGHDT and CDR2 as YYEEEE. The CDR3 spans 14 residues. Trimming removed 3 bases at V and 5 bases at J, with 12 bases between. The CDR3, as DNA: TGTGCCAGCAGCTGGGGACTTACCGATCAGCCCCAGCATTTT. Translation: CASSWGLTDQPQHF.

This clonotype was detected only a few times. The V call is TRBV6-5, the J call TRBJ2-6, with no clear D. The germline CDR1 and CDR2 sequences are MNHEY and SVGAGI. Between the trimmed V and J ends, which lost 2 bases and 2 bases, there was a span of 10 bases. The CDR3 extends over 16 amino acids. The DNA for the CDR3 is TGTGCCAGCAGTTACGGGGTCTCCCCTGGGGCCAACGTCCTGACTTTC. It codes for CASSYGVSPGANVLTF.

The chain links TRBV5-5 to TRBJ2-6; D uncertain. Trimming shortened V by 1 base and J by 0 bases, and 8 bases separated the two germline ends. The CDR3 consists of 16 residues. Germline lookup yields CDR1 SGHKS and CDR2 YYEKEE (reference sequence). The CDR3 sequence: CASSLTIHSGANVLTF. The DNA of the CDR3 is TGTGCCAGCAGCTTGACGATACACTCTGGGGCCAACGTCCTGACTTTC.

The CDR3 bases are TGCAGTGCTTCACGGGAGGCCATGGGCGAGCAGTACTTC. Protein product: CSASREAMGEQYF. This chain links TRBV20-1 with TRBJ2-7, with TRBD2 identical over 7 bases. In germline, CDR1 is DFQATT, CDR2 SNEGSKA (reference sequence). There are 13 residues in the CDR3. With V trimmed by 5 bases and J by 6 bases, 10 bases remained unmatched.

This clonotype appeared a few times. The rearrangement links TRBV7-2 to TRBJ2-7, with a possible D match to TRBD1 (5 bases). Germline CDR1 reads SGHTA; CDR2 reads FQGNSA. The ends were cut back, 5 bases at V and 1 base at J, with 12 bases in the middle. The CDR3 consists of 14 residues. In nucleotides, the CDR3 is TGTGCCAGCAGCCTCCAGGGTACGTCCTACGAGCAGTACTTC. Its translation is CASSLQGTSYEQYF.

J is TRBJ2-1 and V is TRBV6-5; 7 nucleotides match TRBD1. CDR1 is MNHEY, CDR2 SVGAGI, per germline. This CDR3 has 17 residues. Trimming took 2 bases from V and 0 from J; bases not matched to a gene: 7. CDR3 nucleotides: TGTGCCAGCAGTTACGACAGGGATCCTAGCTCCTACAATGAGCAGTTCTTC. As protein: CASSYDRDPSSYNEQFF.

The sample holds a few counts of this clonotype. J is TRBJ2-7 and V is TRBV20-1, with D unresolved. CDR3 size: 14 residues. The ends were cut back, 5 bases at V and 0 bases at J, with 14 bases in the middle. From germline, CDR1 is DFQATT and CDR2 SNEGSKA (reference sequence). The CDR3 region has the DNA TGCAGTGCTCCCAGCCGCCCCACCTCCTACGAGCAGTACTTC. Protein: CSAPSRPTSYEQYF.

This clonotype was picked up many times. The V call is TRBV12-3 or TRBV12-4, the J call TRBJ2-5, with D perhaps TRBD2 (6 bases). This CDR3 is 15 amino acids long. Trimming removed 3 bases at V and 2 bases at J, with 13 bases between. The CDR3 here is CASSFLGGLQETQYF. CDR3 nucleotide sequence: TGTGCCAGCAGTTTTTTGGGAGGACTGCAAGAGACCCAGTACTTC.

The chain links TRBV6-2 or TRBV6-3 to TRBJ2-1; 7 nucleotides line up with TRBD1. Germline assignment: CDR1 MNHEY and CDR2 SVGEGT. This CDR3 region has 13 residues. The trim removed 6 bases at V and 8 bases at J, leaving 7 bases unmatched. As DNA, the CDR3 is TGTGCCAGCAGGGGGACAGAGGAGGATGAGCAGTTCTTC. Its protein is CASRGTEEDEQFF.

This clonotype was counted only a few times. The rearrangement joins TRBV12-3 or TRBV12-4 to TRBJ1-1, with 9 nucleotides matching TRBD1. The trim removed 6 bases at V and 4 bases at J, leaving 9 bases unmatched. This CDR3 is built from 15 residues. The CDR3 here is CASSKGQGFSTEAFF. CDR3 nucleotide sequence: TGTGCCAGCAGCAAGGGACAGGGTTTTTCCACTGAAGCTTTCTTT.

The chain links TRBV7-9 to TRBJ1-2; the D is unclear. The CDR3 is 12 residues long. Deletions cut 5 bases from V and 7 bases from J, with 11 bases between. The germline CDR1 and CDR2 sequences are SEHNR and FQNEAQ (reference sequence). The CDR3 nucleotides read TGTGCCAGCAGCACGGACGCCGGTGGCTACACCTTC. Protein sequence: CASSTDAGGYTF.

The chain's CDR3 is CSARPLAGAQETQYF. The CDR3 DNA follows: TGCAGTGCTAGACCTCTTGCCGGGGCCCAAGAGACCCAGTACTTC. The V gene is TRBV20-1, the J gene TRBJ2-5, with D perhaps TRBD1 or TRBD2 (5 bases each). This CDR3 has 15 residues. Germline V gives CDR1 DFQATT, CDR2 SNEGSKA (reference sequence). The ends were cut back, 2 bases at V and 1 base at J, with 14 bases in the middle.

Ten or more counts support this clonotype. The chain combines TRBV7-3 with TRBJ2-1; D remains ambiguous. This CDR3 is built from 13 residues. Germline-derived CDR1 and CDR2 are SGHTA and FQGTGA. Trimming cost V 4 bases and J 3 bases, with 7 bases left between them. CDR3 sequence reads: CASSSNSYNEQFF. The CDR3 DNA reads TGTGCCAGCAGCTCTAACAGCTACAATGAGCAGTTCTTC.